Here is one T cell receptor beta chain with its context. Its target is not known. Co-extracting RNA and DNA was done with about 20-33 mg of unsorted bulk tissue as input. The study enrolled treatment-naive patients with chronic HBV infection. The V end was cut by 6 bases, the J end by 6 bases, with 21 bases between. The CDR3 is 15 residues long. The germline V gene encodes CDR1 SGHAT and CDR2 FQNNGV. The data originate from a study of tumor-infiltrating lymphocytes in primary liver carcinoma. Findings of the study overall: Tumor-adjacent and tumor-blood pairs displayed less overlap than did pairs of tumor regions.

From 400 to 550 ng total RNA, TCR beta cDNA was generated with a primer in the constant region. Modified slightly, ARM-PCR produced TCR beta libraries over three nested multiplex PCR rounds. Primers for the first two PCR rounds were TRBV1-TRBV30 forward primers and a C-beta reverse primer (roughly 10 cycles per round). TCRdb independently ran MiXCR on the multiplex PCR reads; one entry per CDR3 protein. The sample lists roughly 40,000 distinct CDR3 sequences, more than 60% occurring once. J is TRBJ2-7 and V is TRBV11-2; a possible D gene is TRBD2 (6 bases). Sequencing was carried out using tumor-adjacent normal liver tissue. The receptor was derived from a woman under 40 with primary liver carcinoma and hepatitis B virus infection. CDR3 sequence reads: CASRRETVAPCEQYF. DNA for the CDR3: TGTGCCAGCAGACGGGAGACAGTGGCCCCCTGCGAGCAGTACTTC.